Listed below are T cell receptor beta chains from one sample, sequenced in a study of Graves' ophthalmopathy and Graves' hyperthyroidism. TCRdb processed the multiplex PCR reads anew with MiXCR; each CDR3 protein has one entry. The table shows over a million distinct CDR3 sequences, with approximately 35% occurring only once. The sequencing sample was made of peripheral blood or thyroid tissue (not recorded which). The receptors come from an adult man with Graves' hyperthyroidism. CDR3s include the opening cysteine and the closing phenylalanine or tryptophan.

CDR3: CASSSRDIGNTIYF
V: TRBV7-2
J: TRBJ1-3

CDR3: CASSGPGLTNYGYTF
V: TRBV7-9
J: TRBJ1-2

CDR3: CATSGPGNYEQYF
V: TRBV15
J: TRBJ2-7

CDR3: CASSQVGRPSGGGTYEQYF
V: TRBV4-3
J: TRBJ2-7

CDR3: CASSTRGQDNTEAFF
V: TRBV9
J: TRBJ1-1

CDR3: CASGGTSGPYEQYF
V: TRBV7-9
J: TRBJ2-7

CDR3: CASRSGTENEKLFF
V: TRBV6-5
J: TRBJ1-4

CDR3: CASRETGHRNTEAFF
V: TRBV12-3/TRBV12-4
J: TRBJ1-1

CDR3: CASTPGRKRGGTQYF
V: TRBV10-3
J: TRBJ2-5

CDR3: CASSSEAVGPRSPQHF
V: TRBV5-8
J: TRBJ1-5

CDR3: CASSTPNYGYTF
V: TRBV25-1
J: TRBJ1-2

CDR3: CASRDGQANGYTF
V: TRBV6-5
J: TRBJ1-2

CDR3: CASTHRGTGGEYEQYF
V: TRBV6-2/TRBV6-3
J: TRBJ2-7

CDR3: CSASDRIEPQHF
V: TRBV20-1
J: TRBJ1-5

CDR3: CASNLLGNQPQHF
V: TRBV19
J: TRBJ1-5

CDR3: CAWSKVQGGYEQYF
V: TRBV30
J: TRBJ2-7

CDR3: CSVAQGRAYEQYF
V: TRBV29-1
J: TRBJ2-7

CDR3: CASSLDRPLEAFF
V: TRBV5-1
J: TRBJ1-1

CDR3: CASRARRGGVNTEAFF
V: TRBV6-1
J: TRBJ1-1

CDR3: CSVDEGGGYEQYF
V: TRBV29-1
J: TRBJ2-7

CDR3: CSASRTSYSYEQYF
V: TRBV20-1
J: TRBJ2-7

CDR3: CSASLRGLNTEAFF
V: TRBV20-1
J: TRBJ1-1

CDR3: CASNTGGYNSPLHF
V: TRBV5-1
J: TRBJ1-6

CDR3: CASSVVGNVLTF
V: TRBV9
J: TRBJ2-6

CDR3: CASSVPHTEAFF
V: TRBV28
J: TRBJ1-1

CDR3: CASSQDVRTGYTYEQYF
V: TRBV7-2
J: TRBJ2-7

CDR3: CASSQGQGSPLHF
V: TRBV11-2
J: TRBJ1-6

CDR3: CASTPARDSYNSPLHF
V: TRBV12-3/TRBV12-4
J: TRBJ1-6

CDR3: CASSPPSSVTEAFF
V: TRBV7-2
J: TRBJ1-1

CDR3: CASSSPSPGTGNLDGYTF
V: TRBV2
J: TRBJ1-2

CDR3: CSVQGSTDEKLFF
V: TRBV29-1
J: TRBJ1-4

CDR3: CSARGDRGLYQETQYF
V: TRBV20-1
J: TRBJ2-5